Each of the 20 T cell receptor beta chains below was sequenced from the same sample in a study of T-cell reconstitution after alpha-beta-depleted transplantation in children. Unique molecular identifiers were incorporated when the TCRbeta library was constructed. Each CDR3 protein gets one entry after TCRdb re-called the PCR reads with MiXCR. The sample shows around 960,000 distinct CDR3 sequences, about 29% of them seen only once. Sequencing was performed on PBMCs, mostly from graft donor cells, taken 360 days after TCRalphabeta/CD19-depleted stem cell transplant. The receptors derive from a boy less than two years old who had a stem cell transplant for SCID, so the T cells may come from the graft donor.

V and J are TRBV2 and TRBJ1-1, with TRBD1 matching over 7 bases. CDR1 and CDR2 from the germline V gene are SNHLY and FYNNEI. This CDR3 has 15 residues. The V and J ends lost 2 bases and 1 base, in that order; junction bases with no gene match: 4. The DNA of the CDR3 is TGTGCCAGCAGTGAACCCACAGGGGAGAACACTGAAGCTTTCTTT. Translating it yields CASSEPTGENTEAFF. Full variable domain (rest looked up from reference TRBV2 and TRBJ1-1): EPEVTQTPSHQVTQMGQEVILRCVPISNHLYFYWYRQILGQKVEFLVSFYNNEISEKSEIFDDQFSVERPDGSNFTLKIRSTKLEDSAMYFCASSEPTGENTEAFFGQGTRLTVV.

The V and J genes are TRBV5-1 and TRBJ1-5; TRBD1 might be the D (5 bases). Per germline, CDR1 SGHRS and CDR2 YFSETQ. V was cut by 1 base and J by 7 bases, with 12 bases left in between. This CDR3 has 14 residues. The CDR3 here is CASSLSGAGQPQHF. The CDR3 DNA is TGCGCCAGCAGCTTGAGCGGGGCGGGACAGCCCCAGCATTTT.

The chain is built from TRBV7-8 and TRBJ1-2; 9 nucleotides agree with TRBD1. After removal of 3 bases from V and 2 bases from J, the junction contained 7 bases not matched to a gene. Germline V gives CDR1 SGHVS, CDR2 FQNEAQ. The CDR3 runs to 16 residues. CDR3 loop: CASSLEGTGPNYGYTF. The DNA for the CDR3 is TGTGCCAGCAGCTTGGAGGGGACAGGGCCGAACTATGGCTACACCTTC.

The V and J genes are TRBV12-3 or TRBV12-4 and TRBJ1-6; no firm D call. V was clipped by 3 bases and J by 10 bases, with 16 bases between them. The CDR3 runs to 15 residues. The CDR3 spells CASSFRQWEKSPLHF. The CDR3 DNA is TGTGCCAGCAGTTTCAGGCAATGGGAGAAATCACCCCTCCACTTT.

V usage is TRBV12-3 or TRBV12-4 and J usage is TRBJ2-7; unclear D gene. V was trimmed by 3 bases and J by 0 bases, leaving 15 bases between them. This CDR3 is 16 amino acids long. The CDR3 reads CASSFGRTVSSYEQYF. The CDR3 DNA sequence: TGTGCCAGCAGTTTCGGACGGACGGTTAGCTCCTACGAGCAGTACTTC.

This CDR3 is CATSGTPKGTDTQYF. The CDR3 nucleotides are TGTGCCACCTCTGGGACACCCAAGGGCACAGATACGCAGTATTTT. This chain joins TRBV24-1 and TRBJ2-3; tentative D call: TRBD1 (6 bases). This CDR3 comprises 15 residues. Germline CDR1 KGHDR, CDR2 SFDVKD. Trimming took off 9 bases at V and 1 base at J, with 16 bases between the two ends.

This clonotype has a handful of counts. The rearrangement joins TRBV20-1 to TRBJ1-1; D is unresolved. This CDR3 spans 13 amino acids. V was pared by 6 bases and J by 1 base, with 12 bases between. Germline assignment: CDR1 DFQATT and CDR2 SNEGSKA (reference sequence). The CDR3 sequence: CSAQAQANTEAFF. The CDR3 DNA reads TGCAGTGCCCAGGCTCAGGCGAACACTGAAGCTTTCTTT.

The chain is built from TRBV20-1 and TRBJ2-1; a possible D gene is TRBD2 (6 bases). V dropped 0 bases and J dropped 7 bases, with 13 bases sitting between them. The germline CDR1 and CDR2 sequences are DFQATT and SNEGSKA (reference sequence). The CDR3 length is 14 residues. The CDR3 region is CSAREALLANEQFF. CDR3 in DNA: TGCAGTGCTAGAGAGGCCTTACTAGCAAATGAGCAGTTCTTC.

Only a few counts were recorded for this clonotype. The CDR3 bases are TGTGCCAGCATTTGGCTAGTGGCCAATGAGCAGTTCTTC. Translating it yields CASIWLVANEQFF. The chain is built from TRBV2 and TRBJ2-1, with D unresolved. Between the trimmed V and J ends, which lost 7 bases and 6 bases, there was a span of 13 bases. Germline V gene lookup returns CDR1 SNHLY and CDR2 FYNNEI. This CDR3 has 13 residues.

This clonotype appeared a few times. The chain employs TRBV10-3 and TRBJ2-2; D not resolved. Trimming removed 3 bases at V and 2 bases at J, with 1 base between. The CDR3 runs to 12 residues. Germline CDR1 ENHRY, CDR2 SYGVKD. CDR3 loop: CAISDNTGELFF. The CDR3 DNA sequence: TGTGCCATCAGTGATAACACCGGGGAGCTGTTTTTT.

V gene TRBV6-5 combines with J gene TRBJ2-5; D may be TRBD1 or TRBD2 (5 bases each). There are 14 residues in the CDR3. V lost 5 bases and J 5 bases, leaving 15 bases between the germline ends. Germline V gene data show CDR1 as MNHEY and CDR2 as SVGAGI. The CDR3 region is CASSRWGEGETQYF. CDR3 DNA: TGTGCCAGCAGTAGGTGGGGCGAGGGGGAGACCCAGTACTTC.

The CDR3 nucleotides read TGTGCCAGCAACCTAAACAGGGTTCTGAACACCGGGGAGCTGTTTTTT. It yields the protein CASNLNRVLNTGELFF. The chain is built from TRBV12-3 or TRBV12-4 and TRBJ2-2, with a weak D call TRBD1 (6 bases). This CDR3 comprises 16 residues. V gave up 7 bases and J gave up 1 base, with 16 bases separating them.

The V and J genes are TRBV7-8 and TRBJ1-4; D might be TRBD1 (6 bases). Trimming pared 5 bases from V and 2 bases from J, leaving 24 bases between. This CDR3 is 19 amino acids long. Germline CDR1 is SGHVS and CDR2 is FQNEAQ. The DNA for the CDR3 is TGTGCCAGCAGCACTAGACAGGCCCTTAACGTTGGGACTAATGAAAAACTGTTTTTT. Amino acid sequence: CASSTRQALNVGTNEKLFF.

This clonotype was recorded at least ten times. V usage is TRBV5-1 and J usage is TRBJ1-1; 7 nucleotides agree with TRBD1. From germline, CDR1 is SGHRS and CDR2 YFSETQ. This CDR3 has 15 amino acids. Germline trimming cut 0 bases from V and 0 bases from J; bases unmatched to any gene: 2. The DNA for the CDR3 is TGCGCCAGCAGCTTGGGAGGACAGGTGAACACTGAAGCTTTCTTT. Protein product: CASSLGGQVNTEAFF.

This chain connects TRBV4-3 to TRBJ2-2; D possibly uses TRBD1 or TRBD2 (5 bases each). V lost 0 bases and J 8 bases, leaving 13 bases between the germline ends. From germline, CDR1 is LGHNA and CDR2 YSLEER. This CDR3 is 15 amino acids long. The CDR3 DNA reads as TGCGCCAGCAGCCAAGATATGTGGGGGAATGGGGAGCTGTTTTTT. This codes for CASSQDMWGNGELFF.

This clonotype was seen more than once but under ten times. The chain has TRBV7-9 and TRBJ2-2, with no clear D. The CDR3 runs to 14 residues. The germline gives CDR1 SEHNR, CDR2 FQNEAQ (reference sequence). Trimming stripped 2 bases from V and 6 bases from J, with 10 bases between. CDR3 amino acids: CASSLTFEAGELFF. The CDR3, as DNA: TGTGCCAGCAGCTTAACGTTTGAGGCCGGGGAGCTGTTTTTT.

V and J are TRBV20-1 and TRBJ1-2; tentative D call: TRBD1 (5 bases). V lost 3 bases and J 1 base, leaving 9 bases between the germline ends. The CDR3 extends over 13 amino acids. Germline-derived CDR1 and CDR2 are DFQATT and SNEGSKA (reference sequence). As DNA, the CDR3 is TGCAGTGCTAGGGCAGACAGTAACTATGGCTACACCTTC. Translating gives CSARADSNYGYTF.

V is TRBV4-2 and J is TRBJ2-1; D is ambiguous. The CDR3 is made up of 16 amino acids. Trimming removed 0 bases at V and 8 bases at J, with 17 bases between. The germline V gene has CDR1 LGHNA and CDR2 YNFKEQ. The CDR3 coding sequence is TGTGCCAGCAGCCAAGACTCAGGTAGTCAAGGCCATGAGCAGTTCTTC. Its protein product is CASSQDSGSQGHEQFF.

This clonotype was observed a few times. This rearrangement joins TRBV5-1 to TRBJ1-5, with 10 bases lining up with TRBD1. Per the germline V gene, CDR1 is SGHRS and CDR2 is YFSETQ. V was pared by 2 bases and J by 3 bases, with 11 bases of the junction left unmatched. The CDR3 sequence is 18 residues long. This CDR3 is CASSLGPPGQGSNQPQHF. The CDR3 DNA reads TGCGCCAGCAGCTTAGGGCCACCGGGACAGGGGTCCAATCAGCCCCAGCATTTT.

This clonotype was observed a handful of times. The chain is built from TRBV7-2 and TRBJ2-1; no firm D call. Germline assignment: CDR1 SGHTA and CDR2 FQGNSA. The CDR3 extends over 13 amino acids. V shed 1 base and J shed 9 bases, with 10 bases lying between them. The CDR3 spells CASSLVEISEQFF. CDR3 coding DNA: TGTGCCAGCAGCTTAGTCGAGATTTCTGAGCAGTTCTTC.